What follows describes a single TCR beta chain. Germline CDR1 SEHNR, CDR2 FQNEAQ (reference sequence). The ends lost 4 bases at V and 5 bases at J; junction bases unmatched: 7. This CDR3 region has 15 residues. Assay: immunoSEQ multiplex PCR; the TCRdb copy retains only in-frame clones and omits some. The profile covers about 70,000 clones, with 78% appearing a single time and 5% to 6.5% taken by the ten largest. The record originates from a study of OX40 agonist ivuxolimab in advanced cancers. In the study overall: Mean age approximately 59 years, range about 20 to 90; 82.7% male.

The sequence was collected from an adult with an advanced solid tumor such as melanoma, head and neck, liver or kidney cancer. The gene calls are TRBV7-9 and TRBJ2-5; 10 bases map to TRBD2. This specimen was CD4+ or CD8+ T cells sorted from blood, taken in a trial of the OX40 agonist ivuxolimab. CDR3 in DNA: TGTGCCAGCAGCTCTACTAGCGGGGAGTGGGAGACCCAGTACTTC. Residues: CASSSTSGEWETQYF.